A selection of T cell receptor beta chains follows, all from one sample in a study of blood T cell repertoires in COVID-19. The method was immunoSEQ multiplex PCR; TCRdb's version includes in-frame clones alone and lacks a portion of them. The table has tens of thousands of clones, approximately 81% seen once. The sequenced material came from peripheral blood. Receptors originate from a woman aged 80 or over with active or convalescent COVID-19. The CDR3 runs from the conserved cysteine through the conserved F or W. D genes are given only for firm matches.

V gene	J gene	D gene	CDR3 protein
TRBV25-1	TRBJ2-7	NA	CASRDEGYEQYF
TRBV2	TRBJ2-7	NA	CASSADTGFYEQYF
TRBV7-2	TRBJ1-6	NA	CASSLIQGPNSPLHF
TRBV20-1	TRBJ2-5	NA	CSASRQPTQYF
TRBV7-2	TRBJ1-1	NA	CASSLGQQNTEAFF
TRBV6-5	TRBJ1-2	NA	CASSYSIQEYGYTF
TRBV7-3	TRBJ2-7	TRBD1	CASSLTGTGIYEQYF
TRBV13	TRBJ2-3	NA	CASSLGIYGGESTDTQYF
TRBV18	TRBJ1-1	NA	CASSPPGRAAEAFF
TRBV11-3	TRBJ2-4	TRBD1	CASSSTGSNIQYF
TRBV6-2/TRBV6-3	TRBJ1-5	NA	CASSYGQSPNQPQHF
TRBV9	TRBJ1-1	TRBD1	CASSSGGQDRNTEAFF
TRBV19	TRBJ2-3	NA	CASSIVQGGPGDTQYF
TRBV28	TRBJ2-2	TRBD2	CASHILAGAGTGELFF
TRBV11-2	TRBJ1-6	NA	CASSSMTGGNSPLHF